This TCR beta chain is drawn from a study of cytomegalovirus exposure and HLA in healthy donors. Overall study results and limits: Most TCR sequences were seen very rarely across donors, but some public TCRs occurred in many. Later on, an analysis tied 15,000 to 20,000 TCR beta sequences to HLA alleles at 0.05 false discovery rate.

PCR primers comprised 60 Vbeta and 13 Jbeta primers. Authors' methods: In a later analysis, of tens of millions of unique beta chains, roughly 11 million appeared in at least two donors. The repertoire was sequenced with immunoSEQ multiplex PCR; TCRdb's copy has only in-frame clones and lacks some. The V and J calls and clone size were taken over from that table, and D and trimming were inferred from the DNA. This table lists about 130,000 clones. A remark on this clone: Its antigen is unknown.

The CDR3 sequence is 16 residues long. Between the trimmed V and J ends, which lost 5 bases and 2 bases, there was a span of 18 bases. CDR1 and CDR2 (germline): SGHTA, FQGNSA. Sequenced material: PBMCs. This TCR derives from a woman between 40 and 50 years old in good health and CMV-seronegative. This chain connects TRBV7-2 to TRBJ1-2; possibly TRBD1 for D (6 bases). CDR3 bases: TGTGCCAGCAGCAAGGAATCAGGGGTCAGAAACTATGGCTACACCTTC. This codes for CASSKESGVRNYGYTF.